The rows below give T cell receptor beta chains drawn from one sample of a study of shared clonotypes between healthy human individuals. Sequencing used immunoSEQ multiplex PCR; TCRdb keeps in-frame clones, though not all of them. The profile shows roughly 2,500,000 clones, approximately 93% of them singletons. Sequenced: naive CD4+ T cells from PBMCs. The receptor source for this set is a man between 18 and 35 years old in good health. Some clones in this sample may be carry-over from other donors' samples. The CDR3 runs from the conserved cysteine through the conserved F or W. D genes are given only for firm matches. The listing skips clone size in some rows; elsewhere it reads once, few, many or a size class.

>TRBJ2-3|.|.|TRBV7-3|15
CASSLTALYTDTQYF
TGTGCCAGCAGCTTAACCGCTTTGTACACAGATACGCAGTATTTT
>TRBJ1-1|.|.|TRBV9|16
CASSPSKGVRGTEAFF
TGTGCCAGCAGCCCCAGTAAAGGGGTGAGAGGGACTGAAGCTTTCTTT
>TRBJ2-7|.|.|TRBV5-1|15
CASSLGQTSSYEQYF
TGCGCCAGCAGCTTGGGACAGACCTCCTCCTACGAGCAGTACTTC
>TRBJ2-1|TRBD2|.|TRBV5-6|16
CASSLFGEGRENEQFF
TGTGCCAGCAGCTTGTTTGGGGAGGGCCGTGAGAATGAGCAGTTCTTC
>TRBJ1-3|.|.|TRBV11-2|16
CASSLWERASGNTIYF
TGTGCCAGCAGCTTATGGGAGAGGGCCTCTGGAAACACCATATATTTT
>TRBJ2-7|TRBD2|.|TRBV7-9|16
CASSPSGRAGSYEQYF
TGTGCCAGCAGCCCTAGCGGGAGGGCCGGTTCCTACGAGCAGTACTTC
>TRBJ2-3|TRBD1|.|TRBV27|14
CATHLTGSTDTQYF
TGTGCCACCCACTTGACAGGGAGCACAGATACGCAGTATTTT
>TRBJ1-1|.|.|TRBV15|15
CATSRDLWGGTEAFF
TGTGCCACCAGCAGAGATTTGTGGGGGGGCACTGAAGCTTTCTTT
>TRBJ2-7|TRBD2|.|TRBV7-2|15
CASSRLAGGAYEQYF
TGTGCCAGCAGCCGACTAGCGGGAGGCGCCTACGAGCAGTACTTC
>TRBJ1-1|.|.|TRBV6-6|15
CASSLLGTLNTEAFF
TGTGCCAGCAGCCTACTCGGGACTCTGAACACTGAAGCTTTCTTT
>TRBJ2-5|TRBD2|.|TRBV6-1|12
CASESGGETQYF
TGTGCCAGCGAAAGCGGGGGTGAGACCCAGTACTTC
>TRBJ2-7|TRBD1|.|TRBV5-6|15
CASSFRQGGSYEQYF
TGTGCCAGCAGCTTCCGACAGGGGGGGTCCTACGAGCAGTACTTC
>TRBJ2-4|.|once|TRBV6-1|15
CASSEVSAIKNIQYF
TGTGCCAGCAGTGAAGTTAGCGCCATCAAAAACATTCAGTACTTC
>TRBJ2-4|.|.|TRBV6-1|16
CASSEKPPGAKNIQYF
TGTGCCAGCAGTGAAAAACCCCCCGGAGCCAAAAACATTCAGTACTTC
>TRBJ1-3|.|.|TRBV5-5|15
CASSALKGSGNTIYF
TGTGCCAGCAGCGCCTTGAAGGGGTCTGGAAACACCATATATTTT
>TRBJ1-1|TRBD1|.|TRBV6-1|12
CASRTGRTEAFF
TGTGCCAGCAGGACAGGGAGGACTGAAGCTTTCTTT
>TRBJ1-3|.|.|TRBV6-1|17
CASSDGLPRASGNTIYF
TGTGCCAGCAGTGATGGTCTCCCAAGGGCCTCTGGAAACACCATATATTTT
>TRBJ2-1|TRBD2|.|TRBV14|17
CASSPKPGTSGYNEQFF
TGTGCCAGCAGCCCCAAACCGGGGACTAGCGGATACAATGAGCAGTTCTTC
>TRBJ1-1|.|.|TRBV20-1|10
CSAAGTEAFF
TGCAGTGCTGCCGGGACTGAAGCTTTCTTT
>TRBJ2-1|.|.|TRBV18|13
CASSPSGFYEQFF
TGTGCCAGCTCACCGAGTGGATTCTATGAGCAGTTCTTC
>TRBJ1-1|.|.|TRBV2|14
CASSVLEANTEAFF
TGTGCCAGCAGTGTACTAGAGGCGAACACTGAAGCTTTCTTT
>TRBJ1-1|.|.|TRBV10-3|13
CASTSSSVGEAFF
TGTGCCAGCACGTCCTCCTCTGTGGGTGAAGCTTTCTTT
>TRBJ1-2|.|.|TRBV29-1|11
CSVGGMGGYTF
TGCAGCGTCGGCGGGATGGGGGGCTACACCTTC
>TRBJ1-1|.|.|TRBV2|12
CASSGGQTEAFF
TGTGCCAGCAGCGGGGGTCAGACTGAAGCTTTCTTT
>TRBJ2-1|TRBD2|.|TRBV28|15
CASSFGLAGGLEQFF
TGTGCCAGCAGTTTTGGGCTAGCGGGAGGTTTAGAGCAGTTCTTC
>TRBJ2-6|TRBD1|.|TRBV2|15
CASRSDRAGANVLTF
TGTGCCAGCAGATCCGACAGGGCTGGGGCCAACGTCCTGACTTTC
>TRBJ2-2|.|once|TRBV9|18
CASSPRVGGRASIGELFF
TGTGCCAGCAGCCCCCGGGTTGGGGGGCGGGCGAGTATCGGGGAGCTGTTTTTT
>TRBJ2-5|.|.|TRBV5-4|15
CASSRRQGLSETQYF
TGTGCCAGCAGCCGTCGGCAGGGTTTATCAGAGACCCAGTACTTC
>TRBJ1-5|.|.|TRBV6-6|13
CASQTARNQPQHF
TGTGCCAGCCAGACTGCCAGGAATCAGCCCCAGCATTTT
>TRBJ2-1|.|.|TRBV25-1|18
CASTTTVGGGPRSNEQFF
TGTGCCAGCACCACCACGGTGGGGGGCGGCCCGCGATCGAATGAGCAGTTCTTC
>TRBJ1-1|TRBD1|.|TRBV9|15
CASSVDGQGDTEAFF
TGTGCCAGCAGCGTAGACGGACAGGGGGACACTGAAGCTTTCTTT
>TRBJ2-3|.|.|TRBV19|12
CASRTWGDTQYF
TGTGCCAGTAGAACATGGGGGGATACGCAGTATTTT
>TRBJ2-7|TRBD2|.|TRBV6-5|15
CASSRLAQPIYEQYF
TGTGCCAGCAGCCGACTAGCCCAACCCATCTACGAGCAGTACTTC